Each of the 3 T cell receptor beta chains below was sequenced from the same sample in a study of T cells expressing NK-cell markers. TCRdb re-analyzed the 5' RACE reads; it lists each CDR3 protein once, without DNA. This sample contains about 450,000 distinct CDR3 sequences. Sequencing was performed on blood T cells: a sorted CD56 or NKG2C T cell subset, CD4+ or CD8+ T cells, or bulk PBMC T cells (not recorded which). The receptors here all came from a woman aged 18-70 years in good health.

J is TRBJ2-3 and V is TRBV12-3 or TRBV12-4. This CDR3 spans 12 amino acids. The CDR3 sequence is CASPLSVDTQYF.

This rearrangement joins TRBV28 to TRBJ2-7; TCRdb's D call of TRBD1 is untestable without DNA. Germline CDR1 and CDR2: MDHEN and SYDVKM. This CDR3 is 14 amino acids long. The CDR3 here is CASLRTGRTYEQYF.

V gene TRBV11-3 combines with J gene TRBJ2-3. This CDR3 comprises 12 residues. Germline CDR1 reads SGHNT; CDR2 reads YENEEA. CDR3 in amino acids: CASSGVTDTQYF.